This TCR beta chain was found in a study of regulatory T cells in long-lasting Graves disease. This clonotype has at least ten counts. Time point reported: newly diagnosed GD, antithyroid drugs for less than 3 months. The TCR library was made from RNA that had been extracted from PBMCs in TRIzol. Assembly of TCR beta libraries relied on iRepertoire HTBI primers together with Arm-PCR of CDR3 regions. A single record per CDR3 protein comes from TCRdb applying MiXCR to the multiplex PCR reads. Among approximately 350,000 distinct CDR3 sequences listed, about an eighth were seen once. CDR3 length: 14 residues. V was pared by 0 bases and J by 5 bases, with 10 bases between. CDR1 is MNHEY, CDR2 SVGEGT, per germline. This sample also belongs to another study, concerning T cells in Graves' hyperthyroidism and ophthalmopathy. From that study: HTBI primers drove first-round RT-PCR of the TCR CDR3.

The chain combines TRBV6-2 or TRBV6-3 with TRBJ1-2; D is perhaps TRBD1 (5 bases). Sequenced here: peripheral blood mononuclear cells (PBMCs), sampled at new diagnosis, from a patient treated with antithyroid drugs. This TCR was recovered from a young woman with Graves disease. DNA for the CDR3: TGTGCCAGCAGTTACTCGGCGGCAGGGTATGGCTACACCTTC. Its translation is CASSYSAAGYGYTF.